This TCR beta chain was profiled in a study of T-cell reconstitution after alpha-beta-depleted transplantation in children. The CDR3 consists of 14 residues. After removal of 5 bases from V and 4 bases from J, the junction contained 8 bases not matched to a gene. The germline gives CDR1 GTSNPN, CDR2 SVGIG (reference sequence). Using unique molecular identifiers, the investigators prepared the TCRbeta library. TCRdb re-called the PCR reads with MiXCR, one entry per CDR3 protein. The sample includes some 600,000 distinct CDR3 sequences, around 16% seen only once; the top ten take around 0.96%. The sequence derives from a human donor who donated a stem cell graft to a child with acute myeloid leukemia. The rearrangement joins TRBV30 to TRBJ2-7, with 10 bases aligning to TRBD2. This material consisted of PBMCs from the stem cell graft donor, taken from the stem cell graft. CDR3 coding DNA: TGTGCCTGGGGGAGGGGACTAGCGCCTTACGAGCAGTACTTC. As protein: CAWGRGLAPYEQYF.